A selection of T cell receptor beta chains follows, all from one sample in a study of blood T cells in healthy people across ages. In TCRdb, the 5' RACE reads were re-called with MiXCR into one record per CDR3 protein. The table shows under 1,000,000 distinct CDR3 sequences, with around 45% occurring only once. The source material was blood. These receptors came from a man of 80 years or more in good health. Both conserved end residues are part of each CDR3. A D gene is named only where the DNA matches it firmly. The listing skips clone size in some rows; elsewhere it reads once, few, many or a size class.

v_gene	d_gene	abundance	len	j_gene	CDR3aa	CDR3nt
TRBV20-1	TRBD2	-	14	TRBJ2-1	CSARTGTSFFLAFF	TGCAGTGCTAGGACCGGGACTAGCTTCTTCTTAGCGTTCTTC
TRBV7-7	-	-	18	TRBJ2-3	CASSPKYGGRVAADTQYF	TGTGCTAGCAGCCCCAAGTATGGAGGGAGAGTCGCCGCAGATACGCAGTATTTT
TRBV4-3	TRBD2	-	17	TRBJ2-1	CASSQDETSGRGNEQFF	TGCGCCAGCAGCCAAGATGAGACTAGCGGGAGGGGAAATGAGCAGTTCTTC
TRBV7-2	-	many	15	TRBJ2-1	CASSLGAERYNEQFF	TGTGCCAGCAGCTTAGGGGCGGAGCGATACAATGAGCAGTTCTTC
TRBV2	-	-	13	TRBJ2-1	CGSAGISYTEQFF	TGTGGCTCGGCGGGTATCTCCTACACTGAGCAGTTCTTC
TRBV12-3/TRBV12-4	-	-	11	TRBJ2-7	CASRGASEQYF	TGTGCCAGCCGCGGGGCCTCCGAGCAGTACTTC
TRBV11-2	-	-	13	TRBJ2-7	CASSTLERHEQYF	TGTGCCAGCAGCACACTGGAGCGGCACGAGCAGTACTTC
TRBV4-3	-	once	17	TRBJ2-3	CASSQDRRQGAPDTQYF	TGCGCCAGCAGCCAAGATCGGAGACAAGGGGCCCCAGATACGCAGTATTTT
TRBV30	-	-	12	TRBJ1-5	CAWSGPGQPQHF	TGTGCCTGGAGTGGCCCAGGTCAGCCCCAGCATTTT
TRBV28	TRBD2	-	15	TRBJ2-7	CASSLWTSGNNEQYF	TGTGCCAGCAGTTTATGGACTAGCGGAAACAATGAGCAGTACTTC
TRBV20-1	TRBD1	-	14	TRBJ2-7	CSARDLGQGYEQYF	TGCAGTGCTAGAGATCTAGGACAGGGCTACGAGCAGTACTTC
TRBV20-1	-	-	13	TRBJ2-1	CSGAPPRANEQFF	TGCAGTGGGGCCCCTCCGCGGGCTAATGAGCAGTTCTTC
TRBV28	TRBD2	-	16	TRBJ2-1	CASSISGRAAYNEQFF	TGTGCCAGCAGTATTAGCGGGAGGGCCGCGTACAATGAGCAGTTCTTC
TRBV20-1	TRBD2	once	16	TRBJ2-7	CSARDVNLAGTYEQYF	TGCAGTGCTAGGGATGTCAATCTAGCGGGGACCTACGAGCAGTACTTC
TRBV5-1	-	many	17	TRBJ1-4	CASSSTGIYGEGEKLFF	TGCGCCAGCAGCTCAACAGGGATCTACGGAGAAGGTGAAAAACTGTTTTTT